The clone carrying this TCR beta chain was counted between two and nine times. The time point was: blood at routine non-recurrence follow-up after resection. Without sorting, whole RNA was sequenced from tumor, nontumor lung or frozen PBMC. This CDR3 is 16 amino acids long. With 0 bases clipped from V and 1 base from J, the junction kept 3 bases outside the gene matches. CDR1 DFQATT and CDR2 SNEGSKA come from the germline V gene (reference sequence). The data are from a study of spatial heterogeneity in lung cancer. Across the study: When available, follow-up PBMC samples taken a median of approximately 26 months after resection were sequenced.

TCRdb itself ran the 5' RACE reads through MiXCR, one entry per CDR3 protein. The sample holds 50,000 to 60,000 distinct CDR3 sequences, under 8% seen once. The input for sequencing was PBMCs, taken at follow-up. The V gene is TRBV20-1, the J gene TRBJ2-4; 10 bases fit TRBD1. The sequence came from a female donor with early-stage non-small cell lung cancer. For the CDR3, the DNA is TGCAGTGCTAGAGATGACAGGGGGCTTGCCAAAAACATTCAGTACTTC. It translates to CSARDDRGLAKNIQYF.